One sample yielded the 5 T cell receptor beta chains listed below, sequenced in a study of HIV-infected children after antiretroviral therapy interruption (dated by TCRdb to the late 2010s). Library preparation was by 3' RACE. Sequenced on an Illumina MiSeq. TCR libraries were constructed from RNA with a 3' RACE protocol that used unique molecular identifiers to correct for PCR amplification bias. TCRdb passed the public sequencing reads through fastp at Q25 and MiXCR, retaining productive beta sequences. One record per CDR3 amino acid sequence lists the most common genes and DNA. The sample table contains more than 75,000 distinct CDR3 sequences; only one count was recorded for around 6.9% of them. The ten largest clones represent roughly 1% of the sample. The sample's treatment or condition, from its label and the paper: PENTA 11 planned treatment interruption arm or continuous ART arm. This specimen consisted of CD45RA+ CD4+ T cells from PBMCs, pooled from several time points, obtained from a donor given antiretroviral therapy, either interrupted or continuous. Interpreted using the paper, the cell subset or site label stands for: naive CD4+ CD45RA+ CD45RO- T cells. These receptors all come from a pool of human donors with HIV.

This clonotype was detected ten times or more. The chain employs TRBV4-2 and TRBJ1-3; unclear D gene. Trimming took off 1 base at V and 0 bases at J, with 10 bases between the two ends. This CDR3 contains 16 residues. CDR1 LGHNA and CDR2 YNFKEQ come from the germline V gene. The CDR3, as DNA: TGTGCCAGCAGCCAAGTGGCACAGCTCTCTGGAAACACCATATATTTT. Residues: CASSQVAQLSGNTIYF.

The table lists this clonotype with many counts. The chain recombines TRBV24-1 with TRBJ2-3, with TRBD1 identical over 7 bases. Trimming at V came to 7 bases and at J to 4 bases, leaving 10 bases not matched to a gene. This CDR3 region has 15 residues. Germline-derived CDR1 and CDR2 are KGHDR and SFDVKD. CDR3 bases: TGTGCCACCAGCATGCTGACAGGGAACGCAGATACGCAGTATTTT. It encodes CATSMLTGNADTQYF.

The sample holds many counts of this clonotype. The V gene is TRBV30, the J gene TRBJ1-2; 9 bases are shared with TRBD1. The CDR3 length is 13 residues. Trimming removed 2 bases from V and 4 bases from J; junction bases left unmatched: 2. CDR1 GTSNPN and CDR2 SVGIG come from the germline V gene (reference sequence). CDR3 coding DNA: TGTGCCTGGAGTCAGACAGGGGGCTATGGCTACACCTTC. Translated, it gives CAWSQTGGYGYTF. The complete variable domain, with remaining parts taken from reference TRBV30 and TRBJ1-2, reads SQTIHQWPATLVQPVGSPLSLECTVEGTSNPNLYWYRQAAGRGLQLLFYSVGIGQISSEVPQNLSASRPQDRQFILSSKKLLLSDSGFYLCAWSQTGGYGYTFGSGTRLTVV.

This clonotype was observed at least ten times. This CDR3 is CSGGDRGSREQFF. For the CDR3, the DNA is TGCAGCGGTGGGGACAGGGGATCCCGTGAGCAGTTCTTC. The chain recombines TRBV29-1 with TRBJ2-1; 10 positions agree with TRBD1. Germline V gene data show CDR1 as SQVTM and CDR2 as ANQGSEA. After removal of 7 bases from V and 9 bases from J, the junction contained 9 bases not matched to a gene. CDR3 length: 13 residues.

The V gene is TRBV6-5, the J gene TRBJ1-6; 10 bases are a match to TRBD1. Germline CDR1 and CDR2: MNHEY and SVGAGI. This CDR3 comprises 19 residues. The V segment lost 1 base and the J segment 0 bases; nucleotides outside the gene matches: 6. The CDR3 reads CASSYWGQGISSYNSPLHF. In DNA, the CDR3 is TGTGCCAGCAGTTACTGGGGACAGGGGATCAGCTCCTATAATTCACCCCTCCACTTT.